This T cell receptor beta chain is from a study of shared clonotypes between healthy human individuals. The donor population consisted of healthy HIV-negative adults with no recent acute infections or vaccinations. Splitting of CD4+ cells produced CD45RA+ naive and CD45RA-negative memory subsets. Study findings and constraints: Shared across several donors were approximately 5% of the naive CD4 clonotypes.

Note on this clone: Its specificity is not known.

The repertoire was sequenced with immunoSEQ multiplex PCR; TCRdb's copy has only in-frame clones and lacks some. The sample carries fewer than 1.4 million clones, around 78% recorded once. The CDR3 sequence is 12 residues long. The V gene's germline CDR1 is SEHNR and CDR2 FQNEAQ (reference sequence). V dropped 5 bases and J dropped 7 bases, with 11 bases sitting between them. This receptor was identified in a man aged 18 to 30 in good health. Some clones in this sample may be carry-over from other donors' samples. V gene TRBV7-9 combines with J gene TRBJ2-5; D ambiguous. Sequenced: memory CD4+ T cells from PBMCs. The subset was: CD45RA-negative fraction. CDR3 in DNA: TGTGCCAGCAGCCCCACCGACGGGACCCAGTACTTC. It codes for CASSPTDGTQYF.